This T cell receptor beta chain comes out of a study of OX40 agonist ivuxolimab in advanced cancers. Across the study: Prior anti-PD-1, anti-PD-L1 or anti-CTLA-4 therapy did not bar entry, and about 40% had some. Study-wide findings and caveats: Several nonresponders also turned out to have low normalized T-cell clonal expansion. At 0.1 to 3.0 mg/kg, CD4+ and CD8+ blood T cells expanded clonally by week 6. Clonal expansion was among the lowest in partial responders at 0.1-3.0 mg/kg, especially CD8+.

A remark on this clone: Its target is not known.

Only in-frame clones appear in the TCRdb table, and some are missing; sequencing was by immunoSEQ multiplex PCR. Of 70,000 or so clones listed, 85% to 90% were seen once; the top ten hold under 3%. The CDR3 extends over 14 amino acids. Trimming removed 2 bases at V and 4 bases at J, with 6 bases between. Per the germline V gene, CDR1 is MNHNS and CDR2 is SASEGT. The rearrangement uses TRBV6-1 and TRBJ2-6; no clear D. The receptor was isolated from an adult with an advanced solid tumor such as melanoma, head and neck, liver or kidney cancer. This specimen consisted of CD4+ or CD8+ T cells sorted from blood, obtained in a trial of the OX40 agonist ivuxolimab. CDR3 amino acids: CASSESWGANVLTF. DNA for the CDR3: TGTGCCAGCAGTGAATCGTGGGGGGCCAACGTCCTGACTTTC.